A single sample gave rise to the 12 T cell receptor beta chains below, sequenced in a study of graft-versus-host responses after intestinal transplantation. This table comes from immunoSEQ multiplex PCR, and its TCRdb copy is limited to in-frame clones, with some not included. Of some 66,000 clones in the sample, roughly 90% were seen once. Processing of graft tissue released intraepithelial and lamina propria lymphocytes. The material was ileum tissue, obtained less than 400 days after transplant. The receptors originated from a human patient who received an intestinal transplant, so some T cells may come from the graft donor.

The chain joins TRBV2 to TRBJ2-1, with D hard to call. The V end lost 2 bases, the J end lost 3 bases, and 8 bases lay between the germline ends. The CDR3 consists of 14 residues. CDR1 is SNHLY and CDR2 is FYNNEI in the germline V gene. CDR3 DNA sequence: TGTGCCAGCAGTGAAAATCAGTTCTACAATGAGCAGTTCTTC. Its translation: CASSENQFYNEQFF.

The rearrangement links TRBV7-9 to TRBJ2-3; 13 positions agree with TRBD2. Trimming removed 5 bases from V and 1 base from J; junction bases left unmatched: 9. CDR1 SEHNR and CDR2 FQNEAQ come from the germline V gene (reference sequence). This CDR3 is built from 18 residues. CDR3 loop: CASSDTGTSGTRTDTQYF. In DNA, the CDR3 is TGTGCCAGCAGCGACACCGGGACTAGCGGGACCCGCACAGATACGCAGTATTTT.

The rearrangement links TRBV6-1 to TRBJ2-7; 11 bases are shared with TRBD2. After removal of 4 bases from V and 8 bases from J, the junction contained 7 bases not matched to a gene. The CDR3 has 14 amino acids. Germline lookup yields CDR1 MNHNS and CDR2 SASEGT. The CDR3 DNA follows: TGTGCCAGCAGTGCCGGGACTAGCGGAGAAAAGCAGTACTTC. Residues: CASSAGTSGEKQYF.

As DNA, the CDR3 is TGTGCCAGCAGTTTACCGGGACTGTCCTACGAGCAGTACTTC. Its protein is CASSLPGLSYEQYF. The chain uses TRBV28 and TRBJ2-7, with D tentatively TRBD2 (6 bases). The CDR3 runs 14 residues. In germline, CDR1 is MDHEN, CDR2 SYDVKM. The V and J ends lost 2 bases and 1 base respectively, with 9 bases between them. Using reference TRBV28 and TRBJ2-7 for the parts outside the CDR3, the full variable domain is DVKVTQSSRYLVKRTGEKVFLECVQDMDHENMFWYRQDPGLGLRLIYFSYDVKMKEKGDIPEGYSVSREKKERFSLILESASTNQTSMYLCASSLPGLSYEQYFGPGTRLTVT.

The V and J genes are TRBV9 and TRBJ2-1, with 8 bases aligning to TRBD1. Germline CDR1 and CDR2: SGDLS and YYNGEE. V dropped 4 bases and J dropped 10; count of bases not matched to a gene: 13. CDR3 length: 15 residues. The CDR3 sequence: CASSSDRGPLREQFF. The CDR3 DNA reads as TGTGCCAGCAGCTCCGACAGGGGACCTCTAAGGGAGCAGTTCTTC. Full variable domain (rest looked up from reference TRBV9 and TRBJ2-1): DSGVTQTPKHLITATGQRVTLRCSPRSGDLSVYWYQQSLDQGLQFLIQYYNGEERAKGNILERFSAQQFPDLHSELNLSSLELGDSALYFCASSSDRGPLREQFFGPGTRLTVL.

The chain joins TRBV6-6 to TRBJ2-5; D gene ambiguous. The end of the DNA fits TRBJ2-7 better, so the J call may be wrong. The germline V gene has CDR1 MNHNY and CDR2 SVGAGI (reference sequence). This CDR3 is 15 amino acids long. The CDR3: CASSYSETTSGEQYF. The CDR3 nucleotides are TGTGCCAGCAGTTACTCGGAGACCACCAGTGGCGAGCAGTACTTC.

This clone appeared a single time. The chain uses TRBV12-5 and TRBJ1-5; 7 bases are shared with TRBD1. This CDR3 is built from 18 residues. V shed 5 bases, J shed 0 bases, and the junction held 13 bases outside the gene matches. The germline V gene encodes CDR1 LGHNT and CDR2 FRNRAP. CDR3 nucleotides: TGTGCTAGTGGTGACCGGGACAGAGGCAATTATAGCAATCAGCCCCAGCATTTT. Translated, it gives CASGDRDRGNYSNQPQHF.

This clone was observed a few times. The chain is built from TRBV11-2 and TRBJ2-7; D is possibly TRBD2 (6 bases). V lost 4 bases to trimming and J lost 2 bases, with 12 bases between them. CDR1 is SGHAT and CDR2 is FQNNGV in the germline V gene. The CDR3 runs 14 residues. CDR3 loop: CASSWVGGAYEQYF. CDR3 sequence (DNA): TGTGCCAGCAGCTGGGTGGGAGGAGCCTACGAGCAGTACTTC.

CDR3 residues: CASSLEQGGLNGYTF. For the CDR3, the DNA is TGTGCCAGCAGCCTCGAACAGGGGGGGCTCAATGGCTACACCTTC. This rearrangement joins TRBV5-4 to TRBJ1-2; 8 nucleotides match TRBD1. Germline V gives CDR1 SGHNT, CDR2 YYREEE (reference sequence). This CDR3 is built from 15 residues. After removal of 4 bases from V and 6 bases from J, the junction contained 11 bases not matched to a gene.

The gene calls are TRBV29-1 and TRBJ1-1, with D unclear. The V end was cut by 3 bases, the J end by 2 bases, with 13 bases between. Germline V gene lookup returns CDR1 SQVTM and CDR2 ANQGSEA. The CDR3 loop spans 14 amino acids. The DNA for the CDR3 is TGCAGCGTTGACGAGCTTGTAGGAAACACTGAAGCTTTCTTT. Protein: CSVDELVGNTEAFF.

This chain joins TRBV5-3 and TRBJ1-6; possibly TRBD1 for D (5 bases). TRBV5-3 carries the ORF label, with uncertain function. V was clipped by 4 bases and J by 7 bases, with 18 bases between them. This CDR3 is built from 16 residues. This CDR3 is CARSPRGGQSNSPLHF. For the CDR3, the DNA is TGTGCCAGAAGCCCTCGGGGGGGTCAATCCAATTCACCCCTCCACTTT.

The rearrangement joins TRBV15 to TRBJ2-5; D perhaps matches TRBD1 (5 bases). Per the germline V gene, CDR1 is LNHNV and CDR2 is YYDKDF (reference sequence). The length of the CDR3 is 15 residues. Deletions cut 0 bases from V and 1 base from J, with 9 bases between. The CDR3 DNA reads TGTGCCACCAGCAGAGATCCAGGGTCCCAAGAGACCCAGTACTTC. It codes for CATSRDPGSQETQYF.